This T cell receptor beta chain is drawn from a study of blood T cell repertoires in COVID-19. Across the whole study: COVID-19 samples from acute and convalescent phases originated in the United States, Italy and Spain.

Participants had their cohort set by participant-reported clinical history. In the authors' methods: Reference gene primer amplification gave nucleated cell count estimates. Generated by immunoSEQ multiplex PCR, the TCRdb table keeps only in-frame clones and is missing some. V, J and clone size are those of that table, while D and trimming were read from the DNA. The table records approximately 300,000 clones, over 75% of them present only once. The CDR3 has 15 amino acids. CDR1 is SGDLS and CDR2 is YYNGEE in the germline V gene. V lost 2 bases and J 3 bases, leaving 14 bases between the germline ends.

Sequenced input: PBMCs or T cells enriched from blood (not recorded which). This sequence joins TRBV9 and TRBJ2-5; a weak D match, TRBD1 (6 bases). This TCR derives from a young woman who had recovered from COVID-19. The CDR3 nucleotides read TGTGCCAGCAGCGTTTCAGGGAAGGGGGAAGAGACCCAGTACTTC. It specifies CASSVSGKGEETQYF.